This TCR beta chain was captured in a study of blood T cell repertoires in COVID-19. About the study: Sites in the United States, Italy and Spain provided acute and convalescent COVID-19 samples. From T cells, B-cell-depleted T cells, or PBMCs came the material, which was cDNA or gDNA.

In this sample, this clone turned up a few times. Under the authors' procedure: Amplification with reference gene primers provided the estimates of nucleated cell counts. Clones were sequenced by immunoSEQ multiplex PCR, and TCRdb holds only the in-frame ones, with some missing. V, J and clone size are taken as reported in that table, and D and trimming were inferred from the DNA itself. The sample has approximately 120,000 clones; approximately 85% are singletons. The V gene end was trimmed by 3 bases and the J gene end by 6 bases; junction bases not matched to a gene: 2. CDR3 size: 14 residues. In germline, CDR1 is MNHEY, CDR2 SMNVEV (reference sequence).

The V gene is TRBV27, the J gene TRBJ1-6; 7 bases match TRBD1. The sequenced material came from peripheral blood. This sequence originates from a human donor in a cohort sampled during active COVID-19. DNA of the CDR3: TGTGCCAGCAGTTTTCGACAGGGTAATTCACCCCTCCACTTT. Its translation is CASSFRQGNSPLHF.